This TCR beta chain was documented in a study of T cells in localized non-small cell lung cancer. Study-wide results and caveats: As only one tumor region underwent sequencing, heterogeneity remains possible.

Concerning this clone: The antigen remains undetermined.

V shed 5 bases, J shed 10 bases, and the junction held 5 bases outside the gene matches. Germline V lookup: CDR1 MNHNY, CDR2 SVGAGI (reference sequence). The CDR3 is made up of 14 amino acids. TCRdb's table, derived via immunoSEQ multiplex PCR, lists solely in-frame clones and lacks some. The data contain tens of thousands of clones, more than 80% of them singletons. The clonotype originates from a woman aged 35-75 years with stage I lung adenocarcinoma. The sample here was peripheral blood, taken before any cancer treatment. The chain combines TRBV6-6 with TRBJ1-6; 10 nucleotides align to TRBD1. For the CDR3, the DNA is TGTGCCAGCAGTCGAGACAGGGGGCGATCACCCCTCCACTTT. Translating it yields CASSRDRGRSPLHF.